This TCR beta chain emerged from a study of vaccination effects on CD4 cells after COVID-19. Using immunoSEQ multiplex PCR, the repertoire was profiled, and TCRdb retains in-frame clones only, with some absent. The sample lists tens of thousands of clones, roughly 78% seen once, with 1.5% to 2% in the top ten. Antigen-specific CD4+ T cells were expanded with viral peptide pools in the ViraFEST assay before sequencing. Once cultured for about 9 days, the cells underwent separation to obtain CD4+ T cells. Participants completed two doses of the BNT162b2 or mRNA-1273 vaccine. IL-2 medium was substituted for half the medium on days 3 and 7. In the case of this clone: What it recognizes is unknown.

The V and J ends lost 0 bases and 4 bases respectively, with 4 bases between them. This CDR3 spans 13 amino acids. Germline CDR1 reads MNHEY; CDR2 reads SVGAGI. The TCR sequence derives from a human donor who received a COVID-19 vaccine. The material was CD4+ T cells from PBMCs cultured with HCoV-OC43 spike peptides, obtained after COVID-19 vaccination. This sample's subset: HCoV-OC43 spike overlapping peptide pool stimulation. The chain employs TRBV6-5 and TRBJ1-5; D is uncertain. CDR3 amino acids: CASSYSVNQPQHF. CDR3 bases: TGTGCCAGCAGTTACTCCGTGAATCAGCCCCAGCATTTT.